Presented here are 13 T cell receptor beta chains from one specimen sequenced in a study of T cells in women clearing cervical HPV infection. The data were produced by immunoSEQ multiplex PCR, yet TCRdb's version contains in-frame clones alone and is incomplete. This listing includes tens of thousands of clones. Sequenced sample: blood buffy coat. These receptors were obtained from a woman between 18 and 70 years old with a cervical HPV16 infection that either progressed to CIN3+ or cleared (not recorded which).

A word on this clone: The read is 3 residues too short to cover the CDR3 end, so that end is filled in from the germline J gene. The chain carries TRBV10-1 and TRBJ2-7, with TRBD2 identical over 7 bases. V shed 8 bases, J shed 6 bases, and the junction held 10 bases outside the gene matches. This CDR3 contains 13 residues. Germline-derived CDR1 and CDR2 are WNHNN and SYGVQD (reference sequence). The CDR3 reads CASPKGRDSEQYF. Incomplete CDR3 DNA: TGCGCCAGCCCAAAAGGGAGGGACTCCGAG.

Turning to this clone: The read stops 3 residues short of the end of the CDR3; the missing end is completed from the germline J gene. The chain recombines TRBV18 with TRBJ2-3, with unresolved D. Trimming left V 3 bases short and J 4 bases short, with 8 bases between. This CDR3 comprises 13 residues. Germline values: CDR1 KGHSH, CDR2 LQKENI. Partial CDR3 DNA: TGTGCCAGCTCACCGGGCTCCTCAGATACG. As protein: CASSPGSSDT. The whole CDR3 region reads CASSPGSSDTQYF.

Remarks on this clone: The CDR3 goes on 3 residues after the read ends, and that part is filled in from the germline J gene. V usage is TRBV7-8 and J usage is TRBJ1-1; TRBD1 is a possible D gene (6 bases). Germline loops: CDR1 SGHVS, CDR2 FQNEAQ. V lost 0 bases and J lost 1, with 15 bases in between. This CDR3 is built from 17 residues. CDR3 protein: CASSLATRGGKNTEAFF. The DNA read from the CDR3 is TGTGCCAGCAGCTTAGCTACGAGGGGGGGGAAGAACACTGAA.

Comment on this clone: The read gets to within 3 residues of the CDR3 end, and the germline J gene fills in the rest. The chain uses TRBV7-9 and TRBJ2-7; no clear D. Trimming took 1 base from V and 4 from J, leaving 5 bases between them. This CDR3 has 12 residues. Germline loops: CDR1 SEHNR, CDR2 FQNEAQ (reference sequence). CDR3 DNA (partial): TGTGCCAGCAGCTTAGAGGTGTACGAG. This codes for CASSLEVYE. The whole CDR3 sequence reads CASSLEVYEQYF.

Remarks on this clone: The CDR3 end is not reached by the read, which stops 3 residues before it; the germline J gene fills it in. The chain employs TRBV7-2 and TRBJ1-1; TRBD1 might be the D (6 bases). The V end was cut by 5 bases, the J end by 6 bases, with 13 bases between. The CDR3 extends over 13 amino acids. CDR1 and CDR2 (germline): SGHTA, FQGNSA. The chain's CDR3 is CASSPSGGPEAFF. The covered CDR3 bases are TGTGCCAGCAGCCCTTCGGGGGGGCCTGAA. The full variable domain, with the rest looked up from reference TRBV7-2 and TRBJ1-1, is GAGVSQSPSNKVTEKGKDVELRCDPISGHTALYWYRQSLGQGLEFLIYFQGNSAPDKSGLPSDRFSAERTGGSVSTLTIQRTQQEDSAVYLCASSPSGGPEAFFGQGTRLTVV.

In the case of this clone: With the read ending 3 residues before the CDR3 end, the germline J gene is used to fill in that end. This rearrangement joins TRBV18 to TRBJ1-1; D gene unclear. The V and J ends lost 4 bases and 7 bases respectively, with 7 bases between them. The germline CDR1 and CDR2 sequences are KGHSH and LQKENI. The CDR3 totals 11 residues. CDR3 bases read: TGTGCCAGCTCACAGGCCGATGAA. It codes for CASSQADE. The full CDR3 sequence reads CASSQADEAFF.

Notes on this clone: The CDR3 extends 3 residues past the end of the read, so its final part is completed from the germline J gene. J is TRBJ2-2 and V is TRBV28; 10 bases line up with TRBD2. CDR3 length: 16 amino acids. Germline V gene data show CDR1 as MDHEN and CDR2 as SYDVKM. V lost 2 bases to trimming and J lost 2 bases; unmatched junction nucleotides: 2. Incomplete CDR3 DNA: TGTGCCAGCAGTTTACTAGCGGGGGAAAACACCGGGGAG. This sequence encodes CASSLLAGENTGE. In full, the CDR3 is CASSLLAGENTGELFF. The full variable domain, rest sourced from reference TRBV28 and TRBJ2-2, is DVKVTQSSRYLVKRTGEKVFLECVQDMDHENMFWYRQDPGLGLRLIYFSYDVKMKEKGDIPEGYSVSREKKERFSLILESASTNQTSMYLCASSLLAGENTGELFFGEGSRLTVL.

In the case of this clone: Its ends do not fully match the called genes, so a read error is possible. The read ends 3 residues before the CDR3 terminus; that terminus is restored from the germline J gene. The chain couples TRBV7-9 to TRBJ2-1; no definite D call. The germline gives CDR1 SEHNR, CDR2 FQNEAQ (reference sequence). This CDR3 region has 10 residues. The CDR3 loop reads CSSSSDEQFF. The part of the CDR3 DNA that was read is TGTTCCAGCAGCTCCGATGAG.

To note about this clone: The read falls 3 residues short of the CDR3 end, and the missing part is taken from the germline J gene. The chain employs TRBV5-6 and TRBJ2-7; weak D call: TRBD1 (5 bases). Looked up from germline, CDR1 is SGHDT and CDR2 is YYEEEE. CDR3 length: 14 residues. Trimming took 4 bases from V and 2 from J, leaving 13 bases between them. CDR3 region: CASSLLTVPYEQYF. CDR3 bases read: TGTGCCAGCAGCCTCCTGACAGTTCCCTACGAG. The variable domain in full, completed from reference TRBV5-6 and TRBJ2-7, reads DAGVTQSPTHLIKTRGQQVTLRCSPKSGHDTVSWYQQALGQGPQFIFQYYEEEERQRGNFPDRFSGHQFPNYSSELNVNALLLGDSALYLCASSLLTVPYEQYFGPGTRLTVT.

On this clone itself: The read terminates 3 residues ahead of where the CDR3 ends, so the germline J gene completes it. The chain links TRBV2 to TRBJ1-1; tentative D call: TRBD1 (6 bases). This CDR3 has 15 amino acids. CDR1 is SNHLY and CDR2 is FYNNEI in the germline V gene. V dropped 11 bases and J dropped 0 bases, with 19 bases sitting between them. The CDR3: CAFHGAQGMNTEAFF. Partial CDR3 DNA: TGTGCCTTCCACGGGGCACAGGGAATGAACACTGAA.

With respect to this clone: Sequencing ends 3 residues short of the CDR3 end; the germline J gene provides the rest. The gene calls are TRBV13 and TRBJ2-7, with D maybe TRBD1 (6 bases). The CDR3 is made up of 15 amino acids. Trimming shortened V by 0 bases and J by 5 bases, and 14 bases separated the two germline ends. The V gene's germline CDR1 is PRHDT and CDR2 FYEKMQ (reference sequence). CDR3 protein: CASSLGDRDIHEQYF. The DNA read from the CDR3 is TGTGCCAGCAGCTTAGGAGACCGGGACATCCACGAG.

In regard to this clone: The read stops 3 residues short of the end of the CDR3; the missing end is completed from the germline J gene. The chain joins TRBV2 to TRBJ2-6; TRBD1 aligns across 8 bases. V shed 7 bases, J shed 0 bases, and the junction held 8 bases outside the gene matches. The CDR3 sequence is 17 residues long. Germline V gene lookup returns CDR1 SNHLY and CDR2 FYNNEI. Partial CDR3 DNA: TGTGCCAGCACTCCTACAGGGGGAACCTCTGGGGCCAACGTC. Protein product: CASTPTGGTSGANV. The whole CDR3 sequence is CASTPTGGTSGANVLTF.

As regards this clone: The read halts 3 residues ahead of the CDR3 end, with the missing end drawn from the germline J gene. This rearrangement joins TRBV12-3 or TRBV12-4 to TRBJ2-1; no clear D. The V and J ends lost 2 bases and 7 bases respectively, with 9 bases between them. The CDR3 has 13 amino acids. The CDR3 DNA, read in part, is TGTGCCAGCAGTTTACCTTATCAGAATGAG. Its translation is CASSLPYQNE. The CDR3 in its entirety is CASSLPYQNEQFF.